This T cell receptor (beta chain) was found in a study of CD8+CD57+ T cells in acquired aplastic anemia. The sequenced patients had an expansion of CD8+CD57+ cells seen by flow cytometry. This clonotype was seen a handful of times. A single base separates this from a much larger clone, so it may be a read error. Both TCR beta VDJ combination and CDR3 sequence profiling were carried out. Genomic DNA was the template for this profiling. TCRdb independently ran MiXCR on the reads; one entry per CDR3 protein. The sample carries 150,000 to 180,000 distinct CDR3 sequences, around half recorded once. Per the germline V gene, CDR1 is SGHDN and CDR2 is FVKESK. The CDR3 has 15 residues.

This chain joins TRBV14 and TRBJ2-2, with TRBD1 identical over 8 bases. The sequenced material came from sorted CD4+, CD8+, or CD8+CD57+ T cells (not recorded which) from PBMCs. The clonotype was recovered from a human donor with aplastic anemia. This CDR3 is CASSQGTGNTGELSF. Here the CDR3 DNA reads TGTGCCAGCAGCCAAGGGACAGGGAACACCGGGGAGCTGTCTTTT.